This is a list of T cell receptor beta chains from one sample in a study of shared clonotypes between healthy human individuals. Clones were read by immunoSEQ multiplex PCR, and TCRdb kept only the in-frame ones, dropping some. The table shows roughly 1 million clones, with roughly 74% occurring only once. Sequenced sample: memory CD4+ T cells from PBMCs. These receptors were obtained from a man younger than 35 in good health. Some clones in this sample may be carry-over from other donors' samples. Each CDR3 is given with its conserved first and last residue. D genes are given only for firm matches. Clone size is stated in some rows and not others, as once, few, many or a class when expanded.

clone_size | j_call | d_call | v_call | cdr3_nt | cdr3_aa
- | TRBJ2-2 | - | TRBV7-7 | TGTGCTAGCAGCCCCCAGGACTCGAACACCGGGGAGCTGTTTTTT | CASSPQDSNTGELFF
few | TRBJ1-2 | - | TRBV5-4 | TGTGCCAGCAGCTTGGACGTACAGCGGCTAGGAACCTTC | CASSLDVQRLGTF
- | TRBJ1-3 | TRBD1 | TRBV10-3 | TGTGCCACCGGACAGGGGTCAGGAAACACCATATATTTT | CATGQGSGNTIYF
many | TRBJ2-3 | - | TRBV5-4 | TGTGCCAGCAGCTTCTTGGATACGCAGTATTTT | CASSFLDTQYF
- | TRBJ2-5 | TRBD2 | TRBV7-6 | TGTGCCAGCAGCTCACTAGCGGGAGGGGAGACCCAGTACTTC | CASSSLAGGETQYF
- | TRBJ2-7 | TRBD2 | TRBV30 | TGTGCCTGGAGCGCGGGGGGGGCGAGCTCCTACGAGCAGTACTTC | CAWSAGGASSYEQYF
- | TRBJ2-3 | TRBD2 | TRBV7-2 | TGTGCCAGCAGCTTAGCCGGGACTAGCGGCACAGATACGCAGTATTTT | CASSLAGTSGTDTQYF
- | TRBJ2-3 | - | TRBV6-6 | TGTGCCAGCAGTTACTCCCGGGGAACTAGCACAGATACGCAGTATTTT | CASSYSRGTSTDTQYF
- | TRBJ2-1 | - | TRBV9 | TGTGCCAGCACCCAGACCGGGACTTCCTACAATGAGCAGTTCTTC | CASTQTGTSYNEQFF
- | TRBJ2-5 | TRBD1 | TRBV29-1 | TGCAGCGTTCTTTGGTGGACAGGGATAAAAGAGACCCAGTACTTC | CSVLWWTGIKETQYF
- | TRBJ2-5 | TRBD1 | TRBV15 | TGTGCCACCACTACAGGGGGACAAGAGACCCAGTACTTC | CATTTGGQETQYF
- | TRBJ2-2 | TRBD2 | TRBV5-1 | TGCGCCAGCAGCAATAGCGGGCCCGCCCCGAACACCGGGGAGCTGTTTTTT | CASSNSGPAPNTGELFF